This is a list of T cell receptor beta chains from one sample in a study of blood T cell repertoires in COVID-19. Profiling relied on immunoSEQ multiplex PCR, and the TCRdb table lists in-frame clones only, not all of them. This sample has some 99,000 clones, with about 90% found just once. Material: peripheral blood. These TCRs come from a human donor with COVID-19, enrolled during active disease. The donor label of this sample is uncertain. Both conserved end residues are trimmed from each CDR3. Fields, in order: V gene, D gene, clone size, J gene, CDR3 protein. The D gene is left open where the match is weak. The size field is filled for only some rows; it gives once, few, many or a size class.

TRBV5-1	.	.	TRBJ2-5	ASSPGLQETQY
TRBV4-2	.	.	TRBJ2-2	ASSQDPQGMNTGELF
TRBV3-1/TRBV3-2	.	.	TRBJ2-3	ASSPGQSTDTQY
TRBV3-1/TRBV3-2	.	once	TRBJ1-1	ASSHTPRTEAF
TRBV6-4	TRBD1	.	TRBJ2-2	ASSPGTGQNTGELF
TRBV5-1	TRBD2	.	TRBJ2-2	ASSLQAGRTGELF
TRBV18	TRBD2	.	TRBJ2-1	ASSLGLAGDDEQF
TRBV25-1	.	once	TRBJ1-2	ASSGLRGNYGYT
TRBV5-1	.	once	TRBJ2-3	ASSSGTLADTQY
TRBV7-2	.	.	TRBJ2-7	ASSPRLTSYEQY
TRBV21-1	.	once	TRBJ1-1	ASSKAQLEGRGTEAF
TRBV3-1/TRBV3-2	.	.	TRBJ1-2	ASSPRGIGGYT
TRBV11-3	TRBD1	.	TRBJ2-3	ASSPRGSSTDTQY
TRBV7-9	TRBD1	.	TRBJ1-2	ASSLKTGAFDYGYT
TRBV5-1	.	.	TRBJ1-1	ASSLVPGHSNTEAF
TRBV5-1	TRBD1	.	TRBJ1-2	ASSLVQDRGLRGYT
TRBV10-3	.	.	TRBJ2-7	AISGDRIRDEQY
TRBV6-5	TRBD2	.	TRBJ2-1	ASRDGTSGYNEQF
TRBV29-1	.	once	TRBJ2-3	SVEAWVQADTQY
TRBV2	TRBD1	.	TRBJ2-7	ASGGTGVGSEQY
TRBV3-1/TRBV3-2	TRBD2	.	TRBJ2-1	ASSRTSGTDEQF
TRBV1	.	once	TRBJ1-5	TSSQPWTGGPRGNQPQH
TRBV9	.	.	TRBJ1-3	ASSATPNSGNTIY
TRBV2	.	.	TRBJ1-2	ASSGQRIINYGYT
TRBV6-6	TRBD2	.	TRBJ2-1	ASSPQTLLLAGVVHEQF
TRBV19	.	.	TRBJ1-1	ASSIYPVENTEAF
TRBV6-5	.	.	TRBJ2-2	ASSYGSPNTGELF
TRBV2	.	.	TRBJ1-1	ASRGLGTEAF
TRBV7-3	.	once	TRBJ2-1	ASSLSGANYNEQF
TRBV5-4	.	.	TRBJ2-5	ASSQDSLPQETQY
TRBV5-1	TRBD2	.	TRBJ2-7	ASSVEPGLAGGEQY
TRBV3-1/TRBV3-2	.	.	TRBJ1-5	ASSQGRGQPQH
TRBV30	.	.	TRBJ1-5	AWSVSGYQPQH